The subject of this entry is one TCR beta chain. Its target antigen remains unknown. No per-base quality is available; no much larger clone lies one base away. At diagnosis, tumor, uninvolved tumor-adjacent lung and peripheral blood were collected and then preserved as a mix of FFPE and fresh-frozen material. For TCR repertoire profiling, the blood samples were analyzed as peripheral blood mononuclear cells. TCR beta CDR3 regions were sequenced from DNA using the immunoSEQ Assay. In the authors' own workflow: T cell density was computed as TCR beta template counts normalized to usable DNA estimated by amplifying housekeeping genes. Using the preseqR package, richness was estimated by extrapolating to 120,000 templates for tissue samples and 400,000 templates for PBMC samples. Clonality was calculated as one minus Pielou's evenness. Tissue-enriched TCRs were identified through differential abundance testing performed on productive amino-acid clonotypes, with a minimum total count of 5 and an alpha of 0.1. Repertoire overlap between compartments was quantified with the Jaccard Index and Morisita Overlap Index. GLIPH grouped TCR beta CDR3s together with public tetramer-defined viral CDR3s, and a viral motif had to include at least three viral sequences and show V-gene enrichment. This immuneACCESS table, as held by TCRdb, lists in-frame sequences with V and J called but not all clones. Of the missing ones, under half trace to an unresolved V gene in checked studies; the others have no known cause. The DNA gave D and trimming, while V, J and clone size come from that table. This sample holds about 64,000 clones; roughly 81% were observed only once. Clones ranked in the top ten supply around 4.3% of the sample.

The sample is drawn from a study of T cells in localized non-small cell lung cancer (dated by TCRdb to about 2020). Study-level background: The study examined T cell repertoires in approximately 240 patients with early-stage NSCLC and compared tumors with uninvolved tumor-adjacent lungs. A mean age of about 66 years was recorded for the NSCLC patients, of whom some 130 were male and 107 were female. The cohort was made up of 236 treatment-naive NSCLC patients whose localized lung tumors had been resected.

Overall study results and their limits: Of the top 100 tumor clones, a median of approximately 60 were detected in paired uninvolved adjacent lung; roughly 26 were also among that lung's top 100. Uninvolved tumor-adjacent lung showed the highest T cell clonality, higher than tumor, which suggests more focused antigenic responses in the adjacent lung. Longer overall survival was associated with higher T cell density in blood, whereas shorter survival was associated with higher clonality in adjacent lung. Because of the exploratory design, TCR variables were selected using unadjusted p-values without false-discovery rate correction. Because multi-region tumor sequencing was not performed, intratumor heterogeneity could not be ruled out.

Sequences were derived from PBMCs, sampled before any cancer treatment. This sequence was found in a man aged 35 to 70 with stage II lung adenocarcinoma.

The nucleotides read TGTGCCAGCTCACTAACGACAGGGGGGGGTCAGCCCCAGCATTTT. Its product reads: CASSLTTGGGQPQHF. The chain links TRBV18 with TRBJ1-5; the junction holds 9 bases that match TRBD1. Reading from cysteine to phenylalanine, the CDR3 counts 15 amino acids. Just the 45-base CDR3 DNA is kept, in frame starting at base 1. The germline V gene sets CDR1 to KGHSH and CDR2 to LQKENI. V and J are trimmed by 4 bases and 6 bases, and the gene matches miss 7 bases of the junction.